This entry lists 21 T cell receptor beta chains sequenced from one sample in a study of blood T cell repertoires in COVID-19. Repertoires were generated with immunoSEQ multiplex PCR, while TCRdb's copy carries only in-frame clones and drops some. The sample records some 35,000 clones, approximately 89% being singletons. The sequencing input was peripheral blood. The receptor set was obtained from a man between 60 and 70 years old with active COVID-19.

This clone has a single count. V is TRBV7-3 and J is TRBJ2-7; possible D gene TRBD2, 6 bases. The germline V and J ends were trimmed by 4 bases and 9 bases, with 28 bases remaining between them. The CDR3 contains 17 residues. CDR1 and CDR2 (germline): SGHTA, FQGTGA. Written as DNA, the CDR3 is TGTGCCAGCAGCTCCGCCCCCCCGACTAGTAGTAGGATAGTGCAGTACTTC. Encoded protein: CASSSAPPTSSRIVQYF.

This chain uses TRBV19 with TRBJ1-5, with D possibly matching TRBD1 (5 bases). The CDR3 length is 18 residues. Germline assignment: CDR1 LNHDA and CDR2 SQIVND (reference sequence). V lost 6 bases to trimming and J lost 5 bases, with 26 bases between them. The CDR3 region is CASSPPHRGTGVYQPQHF. The CDR3 bases are TGTGCCAGTAGCCCGCCCCATAGAGGGACGGGGGTATATCAGCCCCAGCATTTT.

This clone was detected only once. The V call is TRBV13, the J call TRBJ2-2; the D is unclear. Germline lookup yields CDR1 PRHDT and CDR2 FYEKMQ (reference sequence). Trimming shortened V by 10 bases and J by 6 bases, and 9 bases separated the two germline ends. The CDR3 covers 11 residues. CDR3 in amino acids: CANYRPGELFF. In DNA, the CDR3 is TGTGCCAACTATCGACCCGGGGAGCTGTTTTTT.

This clone was seen once. The chain is built from TRBV10-3 and TRBJ1-2; D call uncertain. Trimming cost V 3 bases and J 8 bases, with 10 bases left between them. Germline V gene data show CDR1 as ENHRY and CDR2 as SYGVKD. The CDR3 is made up of 12 amino acids. CDR3 sequence: CAISDGSGGYTF. DNA for the CDR3: TGTGCCATCAGTGACGGGTCGGGGGGCTACACCTTC.

This chain uses TRBV20-1 with TRBJ2-3; no firm D call. This CDR3 contains 15 residues. Trimming took 3 bases from V and 2 from J, leaving 15 bases between them. CDR1 and CDR2 from the germline V gene are DFQATT and SNEGSKA (reference sequence). CDR3 protein: CSASLAASYTDTQYF. Written as DNA, the CDR3 is TGCAGTGCTAGTTTAGCCGCCTCGTACACAGATACGCAGTATTTT.

J is TRBJ2-1 and V is TRBV3-1 (or the pseudogene TRBV3-2); D might be TRBD2 (6 bases). Germline lookup yields CDR1 LGHDT and CDR2 YNNKEL (reference sequence). The V end lost 1 base, the J end lost 5 bases, and 9 bases lay between the germline ends. The CDR3 consists of 14 residues. The CDR3 region has the DNA TGTGCCAGCAGCCAAGTGAGGGAGGACAATGAGCAGTTCTTC. This translates into CASSQVREDNEQFF.

The gene calls are TRBV21-1 and TRBJ2-1; the table's D gene call, TRBD2, was not cross checked with the DNA. TRBV21-1 is reported as a pseudogene. The CDR3 sequence is 15 residues long. CDR3 bases: TGTGCCAGAAGGATACAGCGGGAGGGGAAAAATGAGCAGTTCTTC. Translation gives CARRIQREGKNEQFF.

This clone was detected once. The chain carries TRBV24-1 and TRBJ2-1; 7 bases agree with TRBD1. Germline values: CDR1 KGHDR, CDR2 SFDVKD. The CDR3 spans 17 residues. V lost 5 bases, J lost 4 bases, and 13 bases stayed unmatched. CDR3 nucleotides: TGTGCCACCAGTGGCCCCCCCGACAGGGCTAAATACAATGAGCAGTTCTTC. Residues: CATSGPPDRAKYNEQFF.

J is TRBJ2-2 and V is TRBV27; TRBD1 agrees at 8 bases. The CDR3 is made up of 16 amino acids. Germline loops: CDR1 MNHEY, CDR2 SMNVEV (reference sequence). Trimming took 3 bases from V and 4 from J; bases not matched to a gene: 7. The CDR3 DNA reads as TGTGCCAGCAGTTTCCAGGGGGCCGGGTCCACCGGGGAGCTGTTTTTT. It is translated as CASSFQGAGSTGELFF.

The genes are TRBV6-2 or TRBV6-3 and TRBJ1-2; TRBD1 is a possible D gene (5 bases). V was trimmed by 0 bases and J by 6 bases, leaving 8 bases between them. Germline CDR1 is MNHEY and CDR2 is SVGEGT. The CDR3 loop spans 13 amino acids. The chain's CDR3 is CASSYSWGHGYTF. The DNA for the CDR3 is TGTGCCAGCAGTTACTCGTGGGGCCATGGCTACACCTTC.

This clone was recorded only once. The chain carries TRBV5-1 and TRBJ2-2; 7 nucleotides agree with TRBD1. V was clipped by 4 bases and J by 0 bases; unmatched bases: 3. The CDR3 sequence is 15 residues long. The germline V gene encodes CDR1 SGHRS and CDR2 YFSETQ. CDR3 nucleotides: TGCGCCAGCAGCCATGGGACAGCGAACACCGGGGAGCTGTTTTTT. Translating it yields CASSHGTANTGELFF. Full variable domain (outside the CDR3, taken from reference TRBV5-1 and TRBJ2-2): KAGVTQTPRYLIKTRGQQVTLSCSPISGHRSVSWYQQTPGQGLQFLFEYFSETQRNKGNFPGRFSGRQFSNSRSEMNVSTLELGDSALYLCASSHGTANTGELFFGEGSRLTVL.

The rearrangement joins TRBV6-5 to TRBJ1-4; weak D call: TRBD1 (6 bases). This CDR3 has 15 residues. Germline CDR1 reads MNHEY; CDR2 reads SVGAGI. Deletions cut 0 bases from V and 4 bases from J, with 9 bases between. The CDR3 DNA is TGTGCCAGCAGTTACTCCAGGGGATATAATGAAAAACTGTTTTTT. Protein sequence: CASSYSRGYNEKLFF.

V and J are TRBV18 and TRBJ2-5, with D possibly being TRBD1 (5 bases). Trimming took 2 bases from V and 4 from J, leaving 14 bases between them. The CDR3 is 15 residues long. Germline V lookup: CDR1 KGHSH, CDR2 LQKENI. Here the CDR3 DNA reads TGTGCCAGCTCACCATTTCAGGCCAGGGCAGAGACCCAGTACTTC. Translated, it gives CASSPFQARAETQYF.

This chain uses TRBV27 with TRBJ2-7; possibly TRBD1 for D (6 bases). The CDR3 extends over 16 amino acids. CDR1 is MNHEY, CDR2 SMNVEV, per germline (reference sequence). V lost 6 bases and J 4 bases, leaving 22 bases between the germline ends. As DNA, the CDR3 is TGTGCCAGCAGCCCCTCCAGGGGCGCGTTTTTGTACGAGCAGTACTTC. Translating gives CASSPSRGAFLYEQYF.

The chain employs TRBV28 and TRBJ1-4; tentatively, D is TRBD1 (5 bases). V lost 2 bases to trimming and J lost 9 bases, with 13 bases between them. The CDR3 runs to 14 residues. Germline V gene sequence: CDR1 MDHEN, CDR2 SYDVKM. CDR3 nucleotides: TGTGCCAGCAGTTTAGATCAGGGAATGAAAAAACTGTTTTTT. Its protein product is CASSLDQGMKKLFF. Variable domain in full (rest from reference TRBV28 and TRBJ1-4): DVKVTQSSRYLVKRTGEKVFLECVQDMDHENMFWYRQDPGLGLRLIYFSYDVKMKEKGDIPEGYSVSREKKERFSLILESASTNQTSMYLCASSLDQGMKKLFFGSGTQLSVL.

V gene TRBV6-5 combines with J gene TRBJ1-1; D is unclear. The CDR3 is 15 residues long. The V gene lost 0 bases and the J gene lost 0 bases, with 8 bases spanning the gap. The germline gives CDR1 MNHEY, CDR2 SVGAGI. The CDR3 coding sequence is TGTGCCAGCAGTTACTCAAGGAGACTGAACACTGAAGCTTTCTTT. The encoded protein is CASSYSRRLNTEAFF.

The chain uses TRBV27 and TRBJ2-5; TRBD2 matches at 16 bases. The germline V gene has CDR1 MNHEY and CDR2 SMNVEV (reference sequence). CDR3 length: 18 residues. The V gene end was trimmed by 10 bases and the J gene end by 5 bases; junction bases not matched to a gene: 16. The CDR3 DNA sequence: TGTGCCACCATTAGGGGGCAGGGACTAGCGGGAGGGCCGGAGACCCAGTACTTC. Its protein product is CATIRGQGLAGGPETQYF.

This sequence joins TRBV28 and TRBJ2-3, with no clear D. The CDR3 contains 12 residues. CDR1 and CDR2 (germline): MDHEN, SYDVKM. V shed 7 bases and J shed 2 bases, with 7 bases lying between them. The CDR3 nucleotides are TGTGCCAGCACTCGAGCCACAGATACGCAGTATTTT. Amino acid sequence: CASTRATDTQYF. The complete variable domain, with remaining parts taken from reference TRBV28 and TRBJ2-3, reads DVKVTQSSRYLVKRTGEKVFLECVQDMDHENMFWYRQDPGLGLRLIYFSYDVKMKEKGDIPEGYSVSREKKERFSLILESASTNQTSMYLCASTRATDTQYFGPGTRLTVL.

The rearrangement joins TRBV27 to TRBJ2-5; weak D call: TRBD2 (5 bases). Germline V CDR1 and CDR2: MNHEY, SMNVEV (reference sequence). The CDR3 extends over 11 amino acids. Trimming took 6 bases from V and 7 from J, leaving 9 bases between them. In nucleotides, the CDR3 is TGTGCCAGCAGGACTAAACGGACCCAGTACTTC. Encoded protein: CASRTKRTQYF.

The V and J genes are TRBV28 and TRBJ1-2, with no clear D. The V end lost 1 base, the J end lost 3 bases, and 9 bases lay between the germline ends. CDR3 length equals 14 residues. Germline V gene data show CDR1 as MDHEN and CDR2 as SYDVKM. The CDR3 region is CASSLYNSYYGYTF. In DNA form, the CDR3 reads TGTGCCAGCAGTTTATACAACAGTTACTATGGCTACACCTTC.

The chain carries TRBV11-2 and TRBJ2-1; 9 bases are a match to TRBD1. This CDR3 region has 17 residues. After removal of 0 bases from V and 6 bases from J, the junction contained 9 bases not matched to a gene. Germline assignment: CDR1 SGHAT and CDR2 FQNNGV. CDR3 nucleotides: TGTGCCAGCAGCTTAGACAGGGGACAGGGAAGTAGCAATGAGCAGTTCTTC. Translation: CASSLDRGQGSSNEQFF. Full variable domain (missing parts from reference TRBV11-2 and TRBJ2-1): EAGVAQSPRYKIIEKRQSVAFWCNPISGHATLYWYQQILGQGPKLLIQFQNNGVVDDSQLPKDRFSAERLKGVDSTLKIQPAKLEDSAVYLCASSLDRGQGSSNEQFFGPGTRLTVL.